Listed below are T cell receptor beta chains from one sample, sequenced in a study of OX40 agonist ivuxolimab in advanced cancers. The assay was immunoSEQ multiplex PCR, and TCRdb's table has in-frame clones only and misses some. The table lists 90,000 to 150,000 clones, approximately 92% of them singletons. Sequencing used CD4+ or CD8+ T cells sorted from blood, obtained in a trial of the OX40 agonist ivuxolimab. The receptors shown here come from an adult with an advanced solid tumor such as melanoma, head and neck, liver or kidney cancer. Both conserved end residues are part of each CDR3. A D gene is named only where the DNA matches it firmly. Expanded clones get a size class; other rows say once, few or many, or leave the size out.

NA | TRBJ1-2 | TRBV19 | NA | TGTGCCAGTAGTCAGACTGGTTCAAGATATGGCTACACCTTC | CASSQTGSRYGYTF
TRBD1 | TRBJ1-2 | TRBV6-5 | NA | TGTGCCAGCAGTTACACAGGGGGCGTCTACACCTTC | CASSYTGGVYTF
TRBD1 | TRBJ2-1 | TRBV6-5 | NA | TGTGCCAGCAGTCGCGGGACAGGGGGTTCAAATGAGCAGTTCTTC | CASSRGTGGSNEQFF
NA | TRBJ1-3 | TRBV18 | once | TGTGCCAGCTCACCCGCGGACTTACTTGGCTGGGCATCTGGAAACACCATATATTTT | CASSPADLLGWASGNTIYF
NA | TRBJ2-3 | TRBV9 | NA | TGTGCCAGCAGCGTAGGAGTGGTAGGCACAGATACGCAGTATTTT | CASSVGVVGTDTQYF
NA | TRBJ1-1 | TRBV19 | NA | TGTGCCAGTAGTATGGGGCAGGGCACTGAAGCTTTCTTT | CASSMGQGTEAFF
TRBD1 | TRBJ1-6 | TRBV2 | NA | TGTGCCAGCAGTGAAAGGGGGCCGGCTACCTATAATTCACCCCTCCACTTT | CASSERGPATYNSPLHF
NA | TRBJ1-4 | TRBV28 | NA | TGTGCCAGCAACATCGACAGGGAAAAACTGTTTTTT | CASNIDREKLFF
NA | TRBJ2-7 | TRBV11-3 | NA | TGTGCCAGCAGCTTAGATTCCGGACAGACTTACGAGCAGTACTTC | CASSLDSGQTYEQYF
TRBD2 | TRBJ2-3 | TRBV28 | NA | TGTGCCAGCAGTTTAGTGGGGAGGGCAGATACGCAGTATTTT | CASSLVGRADTQYF
TRBD1 | TRBJ2-7 | TRBV7-2 | once | TGTGCCAGCAGCTTAACAGGGGGGTCCTACGAGCAGTACTTC | CASSLTGGSYEQYF
NA | TRBJ1-4 | TRBV25-1 | NA | TGTGCCAGCAGTGAGAACAGGGTGGAGGAAAAACTGTTTTTT | CASSENRVEEKLFF
NA | TRBJ1-1 | TRBV4-3 | NA | TGCGCCAGCAGCCAATCCCTAGGGGTTAACACTGAAGCTTTCTTT | CASSQSLGVNTEAFF
NA | TRBJ1-2 | TRBV4-1 | once | TGCGCCAGCAGCCAAGATCCCAGGGAGCCCTATGGCTACACCTTC | CASSQDPREPYGYTF
NA | TRBJ2-3 | TRBV6-5 | NA | TGTGCCAGCAGTGCGGGACGATCAACAGATACGCAGTATTTT | CASSAGRSTDTQYF
NA | TRBJ1-1 | TRBV7-9 | NA | TGTGCCAGCAGCTTAGCGCTAGGGTACACTGAAGCTTTCTTT | CASSLALGYTEAFF
TRBD2 | TRBJ2-7 | TRBV28 | NA | TGTGCCAGCAGTTCCACGAGCGGGGGGAAGGCCTACGAGCAGTACTTC | CASSSTSGGKAYEQYF
TRBD1 | TRBJ2-7 | TRBV10-3 | once | TGTGCCATCAGTAACGACCCAGGGGGCGCCGGGACCTACGAGCAGTACTTC | CAISNDPGGAGTYEQYF
NA | TRBJ2-1 | TRBV5-1 | once | TGCGCCAGCAGCTTGTCTGGGACAAATTACAATGAGCAGTTCTTC | CASSLSGTNYNEQFF
TRBD1 | TRBJ2-3 | TRBV6-6 | once | TGTGCCGCCCGGGACAGTAACACAGATACGCAGTATTTT | CAARDSNTDTQYF
TRBD1 | TRBJ1-4 | TRBV11-2 | NA | TGTGCCAGCAGCATACAGGGGGAGTATACTGAAAAACTGTTTTTT | CASSIQGEYTEKLFF
NA | TRBJ2-7 | TRBV5-4 | NA | TGTGCCAGCAGCCCGGGACAAGGGACTCTCTCCTACGAGCAGTACTTC | CASSPGQGTLSYEQYF
TRBD2 | TRBJ2-3 | TRBV28 | NA | TGTGCCAGCAGTTTATCCGCTAGCGGGGGGAGCACAGATACGCAGTATTTT | CASSLSASGGSTDTQYF
NA | TRBJ2-3 | TRBV6-6 | once | TGTGCCAGCAGTACTCCCGTTGATACGCAGTATTTT | CASSTPVDTQYF
NA | TRBJ1-2 | TRBV19 | NA | TGTGCCAGTAAGGATGTCGGGAGTTACTATGGCTACACCTTC | CASKDVGSYYGYTF
NA | TRBJ1-2 | TRBV14 | NA | TGTGCCAGCAGCCAAGATCGAAAGGGGTATAATGGCTACACCTTC | CASSQDRKGYNGYTF
NA | TRBJ1-3 | TRBV5-1 | NA | TGCGCCAGCAGCTTGGCCCCGGGGACGGCTGGAAACACCATATATTTT | CASSLAPGTAGNTIYF
NA | TRBJ1-4 | TRBV7-2 | NA | TGTGCCAGCAGCTCTACCGCTAATGAAAAACTGTTTTTT | CASSSTANEKLFF
NA | TRBJ1-1 | TRBV10-3 | NA | TGTGCCATCAGTTCGCGACCGCGGGGGGACACTGAAGCTTTCTTT | CAISSRPRGDTEAFF
NA | TRBJ2-1 | TRBV27 | NA | TGTGCCAGCAGTCCCCTGACAGAGCTAAGCTCCTACAATGAGCAGTTCTTC | CASSPLTELSSYNEQFF
TRBD1 | TRBJ1-6 | TRBV4-2 | NA | TGTGCCAGCAGCCAAGAGTTGGGACAGCCGTATTCACCCCTCCACTTT | CASSQELGQPYSPLHF
NA | TRBJ2-7 | TRBV6-5 | NA | TGTGCCAGCAGTTTACTTCCAAAGGGGGGCGAGCAGTACTTC | CASSLLPKGGEQYF
TRBD1 | TRBJ1-1 | TRBV6-6 | NA | TGTGCCACAGCGGGACAGACGAACACTGAAGCTTTCTTT | CATAGQTNTEAFF
TRBD2 | TRBJ2-1 | TRBV5-4 | NA | TGTGCCAGCAGCCCAGGACTAGCGGGGTGGACTGAGCAGTTCTTC | CASSPGLAGWTEQFF
NA | TRBJ2-4 | TRBV11-2 | NA | TGTGCCAGCAGCGGGGCTCCACGAAATCCCATTCAGTACTTC | CASSGAPRNPIQYF
NA | TRBJ2-1 | TRBV7-2 | NA | TGTGCCAGCAGCTTCGGACACCAAAACAATGAGCAGTTCTTC | CASSFGHQNNEQFF
NA | TRBJ2-7 | TRBV18 | NA | TGTGCCAGCTCACCCGACAGGACAGCCCGCGAGCAGTACTTC | CASSPDRTAREQYF
NA | TRBJ2-7 | TRBV30 | once | TGTGCCTGGCAGAGGGAAAGGCAGTACTTC | CAWQRERQYF
TRBD1 | TRBJ1-5 | TRBV30 | NA | TGTGCCTGGAGACAACCGGGACAGGGGGATCAGCCCCAGCATTTT | CAWRQPGQGDQPQHF
NA | TRBJ1-6 | TRBV6-5 | NA | TGTGCCAGTGCTAGAGGGCGGGTCTCGAATTCACCCCTCCACTTT | CASARGRVSNSPLHF
TRBD2 | TRBJ2-7 | TRBV6-5 | NA | TGTGCCAGCAGTTCCCATGGCGGGGGCTCCTACGAGCAGTACTTC | CASSSHGGGSYEQYF
NA | TRBJ1-4 | TRBV6-1 | NA | TGTGCCAGCAGTGAACGGCCGGGAGAAAAACTGTTTTTT | CASSERPGEKLFF